These 21 T cell receptor beta chains originate from one sample sequenced in a study of tumor T cells in aggressive B-cell lymphoma. Sequencing used immunoSEQ multiplex PCR; TCRdb keeps in-frame clones, though not all of them. The table includes roughly 860 clones, 75% to 90% detected once. Sequenced sample: tumor tissue. These receptors were collected from an adult with diffuse large B cell lymphoma.

CDR3 in amino acids: CASIPLGGSEQYF. The CDR3 nucleotides are TGTGCCAGTATCCCCCTGGGGGGGAGCGAGCAGTACTTC. V and J are TRBV6-5 and TRBJ2-7; 7 nucleotides agree with TRBD2. CDR3 length equals 13 residues. Losses at the gene ends were 9 bases for V and 6 bases for J; bases not matched to a gene: 11. Germline CDR1 is MNHEY and CDR2 is SVGAGI.

The chain has TRBV11-2 and TRBJ2-1; 7 bases align to TRBD1. V lost 6 bases to trimming and J lost 0 bases; unmatched junction nucleotides: 8. The CDR3 runs 16 residues. CDR1 is SGHAT and CDR2 is FQNNGV in the germline V gene. CDR3 sequence (DNA): TGTGCCAGCAGTTCCCGGGACAGTAGCTCCTACAATGAGCAGTTCTTC. This encodes CASSSRDSSSYNEQFF.

V and J are TRBV7-3 and TRBJ1-1; 7 bases are shared with TRBD1. The trim removed 6 bases at V and 3 bases at J, leaving 4 bases unmatched. From germline, CDR1 is SGHTA and CDR2 FQGTGA. CDR3 length: 13 residues. CDR3 in amino acids: CASREGQYTEAFF. CDR3 coding DNA: TGTGCCAGCAGGGAGGGACAGTACACTGAAGCTTTCTTT.

The chain combines TRBV18 with TRBJ1-2; 10 bases align to TRBD1. This CDR3 comprises 15 residues. Germline assignment: CDR1 KGHSH and CDR2 LQKENI. J gave up 6 bases and V 3 bases, and 7 bases lay outside the gene matches. The CDR3 loop is CASSPSPGTGDGYTF. The CDR3 DNA is TGTGCCAGCTCACCTAGTCCCGGGACAGGGGATGGCTACACCTTC.

The rearrangement uses TRBV28 and TRBJ2-7, with TRBD2 matching 10 bases. The ends lost 4 bases at V and 3 bases at J; junction bases unmatched: 9. The CDR3 consists of 16 residues. CDR1 is MDHEN and CDR2 is SYDVKM in the germline V gene. The CDR3 nucleotides read TGTGCCAGCAGTTCGGGTGGGGGGACTAGCGACTACGAGCAGTACTTC. It is translated as CASSSGGGTSDYEQYF. Combining the CDR3 with reference TRBV28 and TRBJ2-7 gives the whole variable domain DVKVTQSSRYLVKRTGEKVFLECVQDMDHENMFWYRQDPGLGLRLIYFSYDVKMKEKGDIPEGYSVSREKKERFSLILESASTNQTSMYLCASSSGGGTSDYEQYFGPGTRLTVT.

The chain couples TRBV7-2 to TRBJ2-3; 7 positions agree with TRBD1. J lost 15 bases, V lost 1 base, and 7 bases had no gene match. Germline V gene lookup returns CDR1 SGHTA and CDR2 FQGNSA. The CDR3 length is 12 residues. This CDR3 is CASSLVIGGEYF. The CDR3 nucleotides read TGTGCCAGCAGCTTAGTCATAGGGGGCGAATATTTT.

The chain uses TRBV14 and TRBJ2-7; D is ambiguous. The germline V and J ends were trimmed by 0 bases and 4 bases, with 13 bases remaining between them. Germline V gene data show CDR1 as SGHDN and CDR2 as FVKESK. This CDR3 comprises 15 residues. The CDR3 loop reads CASSQEKRFPYEQYF. For the CDR3, the DNA is TGTGCCAGCAGCCAAGAAAAGAGGTTCCCGTACGAGCAGTACTTC.

The count of this clone is one. The junction departs from germline at one end; a sequencing error may be responsible. The V gene is TRBV19, the J gene TRBJ2-5, with TRBD1 matching 8 bases. The CDR3 totals 13 residues. Per the germline V gene, CDR1 is LNHDA and CDR2 is SQIVND (reference sequence). DNA of the CDR3: TGTGCCAGTAATATAACAGGGGGGGAGACCCAGTACTTC. Translating gives CASNITGGETQYF.

The V and J genes are TRBV6-1 and TRBJ2-7; perhaps TRBD1 as D (5 bases). Looked up from germline, CDR1 is MNHNS and CDR2 is SASEGT. V lost 3 bases to trimming and J lost 0 bases, with 12 bases between them. The length of the CDR3 is 15 residues. The CDR3 here is CASSDLSDSSYEQYF. CDR3 sequence (DNA): TGTGCCAGCAGTGATTTGTCAGACAGCTCCTACGAGCAGTACTTC.

This clone was seen more than once but under ten times. V is TRBV5-6 and J is TRBJ2-1; perhaps TRBD1 as D (5 bases). Trimming cost V 3 bases and J 7 bases, with 20 bases left between them. CDR1 and CDR2 (germline): SGHDT, YYEEEE. The CDR3 consists of 16 residues. In DNA form, the CDR3 reads TGTGCCAGCAGCTCCCCGGCCCAGGGTTCAATAAATGAGCAGTTCTTC. Translating gives CASSSPAQGSINEQFF.

Worth noting for this clone: One end of the junction does not line up with germline, which may come from a read error. Additional DNA sequences in this sample encode the identical CDR3. The chain joins TRBV19 to TRBJ2-7, with D possibly TRBD1 on 6 matching bases. The CDR3 totals 13 residues. The germline V gene encodes CDR1 LNHDA and CDR2 SQIVND (reference sequence). CDR3 protein: CASSRTVRYEQYF. The CDR3 coding sequence is TGCGCCAGTAGCAGGACAGTGCGCTACGAGCAGTACTTC. The full variable domain, completed using reference TRBV19 and TRBJ2-7, is DGGITQSPKYLFRKEGQNVTLSCEQNLNHDAMYWYRQDPGQGLRLIYYSQIVNDFQKGDIAEGYSVSREKKESFPLTVTSAQKNPTAFYLCASSRTVRYEQYFGPGTRLTVT.

V usage is TRBV15 and J usage is TRBJ2-1; the match to TRBD1 covers 8 bases. The length of the CDR3 is 17 residues. Losses at the gene ends were 0 bases for V and 6 bases for J; bases not matched to a gene: 10. Germline assignment: CDR1 LNHNV and CDR2 YYDKDF (reference sequence). CDR3 DNA: TGTGCCACCAGCAGAGATATAGGGGACAGGCGGGGCAATGAGCAGTTCTTC. It specifies CATSRDIGDRRGNEQFF.

CDR3 coding DNA: TGCGCCAGCAGACCCCGGGGAGCTAACTATGGCTACACCTTC. Its translation is CASRPRGANYGYTF. The chain has TRBV10-1 and TRBJ1-2, with D uncertain. CDR3 length: 14 amino acids. In germline, CDR1 is WNHNN, CDR2 SYGVQD (reference sequence). The V gene lost 6 bases and the J gene lost 0 bases, with 11 bases spanning the gap.

This rearrangement joins TRBV28 to TRBJ1-5, with TRBD1 matching 7 bases. CDR3 length equals 16 residues. The V gene end was trimmed by 2 bases and the J gene end by 4 bases; junction bases not matched to a gene: 8. Germline CDR1 MDHEN, CDR2 SYDVKM. The chain's CDR3 is CASSLATGALNQPQHF. The DNA of the CDR3 is TGTGCCAGCAGTTTAGCAACAGGGGCCCTAAATCAGCCCCAGCATTTT.

The V and J genes are TRBV10-2 and TRBJ2-6; D might be TRBD2 (6 bases). CDR1 is WSHSY and CDR2 is SAAADI in the germline V gene. The CDR3 totals 17 residues. V lost 6 bases and J lost 1, with 16 bases in between. CDR3 loop: CASRRGGDVSGANVLTF. CDR3 nucleotide sequence: TGCGCCAGCAGGCGGGGTGGTGATGTATCTGGGGCCAACGTCCTGACTTTC.

This chain connects TRBV29-1 to TRBJ2-7, with D possibly matching TRBD1 (6 bases). Trimming took off 6 bases at V and 9 bases at J, with 30 bases between the two ends. The germline gives CDR1 SQVTM, CDR2 ANQGSEA. The CDR3 totals 16 residues. CDR3 in DNA: TGCAGCGTAGCCGGGACAATGTTTCAAAGTGCGACGGTGCAGTACTTC. It yields the protein CSVAGTMFQSATVQYF.

The rearrangement links TRBV4-2 to TRBJ1-1; 9 nucleotides match TRBD1. There are 15 residues in the CDR3. The germline V gene encodes CDR1 LGHNA and CDR2 YNFKEQ. Trimming removed 1 base from V and 6 bases from J; junction bases left unmatched: 6. The CDR3 nucleotides read TGTGCCAGCAGCCAAGGGGACAGGGAAGGCGCTGAAGCTTTCTTT. This encodes CASSQGDREGAEAFF.

The chain links TRBV7-6 to TRBJ2-7, with D unresolved. CDR1 SGHVS and CDR2 FNYEAQ come from the germline V gene. This CDR3 is 15 amino acids long. Trimming took off 0 bases at V and 0 bases at J, with 9 bases between the two ends. CDR3 protein: CASSLAPSFSYEQYF. CDR3 in DNA: TGTGCCAGCAGCTTAGCCCCCAGTTTCTCCTACGAGCAGTACTTC.

The chain employs TRBV15 and TRBJ2-5, with 8 bases that match TRBD1. Germline assignment: CDR1 LNHNV and CDR2 YYDKDF (reference sequence). The length of the CDR3 is 15 residues. V lost 0 bases to trimming and J lost 4 bases; unmatched junction nucleotides: 4. CDR3 sequence: CATSRDRGQAETQYF. CDR3 coding DNA: TGTGCCACCAGCAGAGATCGGGGACAGGCAGAGACCCAGTACTTC.

The chain combines TRBV2 with TRBJ2-1, with 8 bases identical to TRBD2. The CDR3 is 15 amino acids. Germline V gene lookup returns CDR1 SNHLY and CDR2 FYNNEI. The J segment lost 2 bases and the V segment lost 7 bases, leaving 7 bases of the junction unmatched. Here the CDR3 reads CASKAREDTYNEQFF. CDR3 DNA: TGTGCCAGCAAAGCGCGGGAGGACACCTACAATGAGCAGTTCTTC.

This chain joins TRBV20-1 and TRBJ2-1; D gene unclear. Trimming removed 7 bases at V and 3 bases at J, with 7 bases between. Germline-derived CDR1 and CDR2 are DFQATT and SNEGSKA (reference sequence). The length of the CDR3 is 11 residues. The CDR3: CSVKRYNEQFF. CDR3 bases: TGCAGTGTTAAGCGCTACAATGAGCAGTTCTTC.